The clone carrying this TCR beta chain has at least ten counts. Its cognate antigen is unknown. It was blood bank volunteers in Maryland, USA who made up the healthy controls. This CDR3 is 15 amino acids long. CDR1 MNHEY and CDR2 SVGAGI come from the germline V gene. The V end was cut by 6 bases, the J end by 3 bases, with 17 bases between. This specimen belongs to a study of neurological immune-mediated disorders. Study findings and constraints: The level of TCR clonal expansion was highest in patients with HTLV-1-associated myelopathy and lowest in multiple sclerosis, where it fell below the level seen in healthy controls. Private repertoires in all groups were suggested, as expanded clones shared no CDR3 amino acid sequences across subjects.

5'RACE with 10-nucleotide random UMIs produced the cDNA. Using its own MiXCR run on the 5' RACE reads, TCRdb lists one record per CDR3 protein. The sample records tens of thousands of distinct CDR3 sequences, around 4.8% being singletons. The chain uses TRBV6-5 and TRBJ1-2; tentatively, D is TRBD1 (6 bases). Material for sequencing was CD4+ T cells from blood. The source of this sequence is a man between 18 and 29 years old in good health. The CDR3 loop reads CASRPTWTEHYGYTF. The DNA of the CDR3 is TGTGCCAGCAGACCTACGTGGACAGAACACTATGGCTACACCTTC.